Listed here are 16 T cell receptor beta chains from one sample, sequenced in a study of PD-L1 blockade in urothelial cancer. Generated by immunoSEQ multiplex PCR, the TCRdb table keeps only in-frame clones and is missing some. This sample has about 72,000 clones; 84% occur once, and the top ten carry roughly 4.8%. Sequenced material: PBMCs, taken around atezolizumab (anti-PD-L1) treatment. The source of these receptors is a man in his sixties or seventies with urothelial cancer.

The chain uses TRBV27 and TRBJ2-1, with a possible D match to TRBD2 (5 bases). V lost 3 bases to trimming and J lost 0 bases, with 9 bases between them. From germline, CDR1 is MNHEY and CDR2 SMNVEV (reference sequence). The CDR3 spans 15 residues. The CDR3, as DNA: TGTGCCAGCAGTTTCGTGGGGAGCTCCTACAATGAGCAGTTCTTC. It specifies CASSFVGSSYNEQFF.

The chain employs TRBV29-1 and TRBJ1-2; the D is unclear. CDR1 SQVTM and CDR2 ANQGSEA come from the germline V gene. The V end lost 1 base, the J end lost 3 bases, and 9 bases lay between the germline ends. CDR3 size: 13 residues. The CDR3 protein is CSVEVPGHYGYTF. CDR3 in DNA: TGCAGCGTTGAAGTACCGGGTCACTATGGCTACACCTTC.

The V call is TRBV9, the J call TRBJ2-1; 12 bases fit TRBD2. Germline-derived CDR1 and CDR2 are SGDLS and YYNGEE. The CDR3 is 15 amino acids. V lost 1 base, J lost 5 bases, and 1 base stayed unmatched. Here the CDR3 reads CASSVLAGGDNEQFF. The CDR3 coding sequence is TGTGCCAGCAGCGTACTAGCGGGAGGGGACAATGAGCAGTTCTTC.

The chain employs TRBV6-1 and TRBJ2-3, with 8 bases identical to TRBD2. The CDR3 spans 16 residues. V dropped 2 bases and J dropped 6; count of bases not matched to a gene: 10. Germline CDR1 and CDR2: MNHNS and SASEGT. In DNA, the CDR3 is TGTGCCAGCAGTGAACAACTAGCGGAGGGGTTCGATACGCAGTATTTT. It yields the protein CASSEQLAEGFDTQYF.

This clone showed up just once. This rearrangement joins TRBV19 to TRBJ2-6, with D maybe TRBD1 (5 bases). Germline assignment: CDR1 LNHDA and CDR2 SQIVND (reference sequence). V was cut by 4 bases and J by 0 bases, with 7 bases left in between. The CDR3 has 15 amino acids. CDR3 in amino acids: CASSTRGSGANVLTF. As DNA, the CDR3 is TGTGCCAGTAGTACTAGGGGCTCTGGGGCCAACGTCCTGACTTTC.

In its sample, this clone was seen a few times. The genes are TRBV19 and TRBJ1-5; TRBD1 matches at 7 bases. Germline lookup yields CDR1 LNHDA and CDR2 SQIVND (reference sequence). The CDR3 runs 14 residues. The trim removed 6 bases at V and 4 bases at J, leaving 6 bases unmatched. In nucleotides, the CDR3 is TGTGCCAGTAGGGGTTCGACAGGGAATCAGCCCCAGCATTTT. Its protein product is CASRGSTGNQPQHF.

This chain joins TRBV21-1 and TRBJ2-3; the D segment call TRBD2 is taken from the table without a DNA check. TRBV21-1 is marked as a pseudogene. There are 16 residues in the CDR3. The CDR3 sequence is CASSKETSGRLYTQYF. CDR3 sequence (DNA): TGTGCCAGCAGCAAAGAGACTAGCGGGAGGCTATATACGCAGTATTTT.

This clone was picked up a small number of times. The chain employs TRBV28 and TRBJ1-2; a possible D gene is TRBD1 (5 bases). The CDR3 is 11 residues long. V lost 9 bases, J lost 7 bases, and 12 bases lay in between. Germline lookup yields CDR1 MDHEN and CDR2 SYDVKM. The CDR3 nucleotides read TGTGCCAGTGGGGAAGGGGCTGGCTACACCTTC. Translating it yields CASGEGAGYTF.

The genes are TRBV6-6 and TRBJ2-3; 16 bases line up with TRBD2. CDR1 MNHNY and CDR2 SVGAGI come from the germline V gene (reference sequence). The V and J ends lost 4 bases and 4 bases, in that order; junction bases with no gene match: 2. The CDR3 covers 16 residues. The CDR3 is CASSSGLAGGADTQYF. CDR3 DNA sequence: TGTGCCAGCAGTTCGGGACTAGCGGGAGGGGCAGATACGCAGTATTTT.

This clone was counted only a few times. The chain uses TRBV6-1 and TRBJ1-5, with D maybe TRBD1 (5 bases). The CDR3 has 13 amino acids. Germline lookup yields CDR1 MNHNS and CDR2 SASEGT. The V end was cut by 11 bases, the J end by 4 bases, with 15 bases between. The CDR3 is CASQRGQNQPQHF. The CDR3 DNA reads as TGTGCCTCCCAAAGGGGCCAAAATCAGCCCCAGCATTTT.

The chain employs TRBV27 and TRBJ2-4, with 7 bases fitting TRBD2. The CDR3 consists of 16 residues. V trimming: 8 bases; J trimming: 5 bases; junction bases outside the gene matches: 15. Germline values: CDR1 MNHEY, CDR2 SMNVEV (reference sequence). CDR3 amino acids: CASGLRGGSPQNIQYF. In DNA form, the CDR3 reads TGTGCCAGCGGTCTTAGGGGCGGGAGCCCCCAAAACATTCAGTACTTC.

V usage is TRBV6-5 and J usage is TRBJ2-7; TRBD2 might be the D (7 bases). Germline V gives CDR1 MNHEY, CDR2 SVGAGI. The CDR3 extends over 15 amino acids. V was clipped by 5 bases and J by 4 bases, with 18 bases between them. CDR3 protein: CASSVNREGWYEQYF. The DNA of the CDR3 is TGTGCCAGCAGTGTTAACAGGGAGGGTTGGTACGAGCAGTACTTC.

This clone has only one observation. The chain carries TRBV19 and TRBJ2-7; 7 bases match TRBD1. The CDR3 totals 14 residues. V shed 4 bases, J shed 2 bases, and the junction held 5 bases outside the gene matches. In germline, CDR1 is LNHDA, CDR2 SQIVND (reference sequence). CDR3 DNA: TGTGCCAGTAGTAATCCGGGACAGACCTACGAGCAGTACTTC. Translated, it gives CASSNPGQTYEQYF.

The CDR3 here is CASSTLAGDTGELFF. DNA for the CDR3: TGTGCCAGTAGTACCCTAGCGGGGGACACCGGGGAGCTGTTTTTT. The chain has TRBV19 and TRBJ2-2; 10 nucleotides agree with TRBD2. The CDR3 is made up of 15 amino acids. V lost 4 bases, J lost 3 bases, and 2 bases stayed unmatched. CDR1 and CDR2 from the germline V gene are LNHDA and SQIVND (reference sequence).

In its sample, this clone was seen a few times. The rearrangement joins TRBV7-2 to TRBJ2-2, with 10 bases aligning to TRBD2. CDR1 is SGHTA, CDR2 FQGNSA, per germline. The junction had 7 bases not matched to a gene; V was cut back by 2 bases and J by 4 bases. This CDR3 is built from 17 residues. The CDR3 here is CASSLISGRGSTGELFF. The CDR3 DNA reads TGTGCCAGCAGCTTAATCAGCGGGAGGGGTAGCACCGGGGAGCTGTTTTTT.

The chain carries TRBV29-1 and TRBJ2-3; 8 bases agree with TRBD1. Germline V gives CDR1 SQVTM, CDR2 ANQGSEA. With V trimmed by 7 bases and J by 2 bases, 8 bases remained unmatched. CDR3 size: 14 residues. Written as DNA, the CDR3 is TGCAGCGCGGGGACAGGAGGCCTCACAGATACGCAGTATTTT. This encodes CSAGTGGLTDTQYF.